This T cell receptor beta chain was identified during a study of blood T cells in healthy people across ages. Overall study: Every two T cells gave about one barcoded beta molecule via template switching. Study-level results: Unsorted PBMCs blocked a conclusive comparison of naive and antigen-experienced cells. Long-lived donors exceeded aged donors in naive CD4+ cells and diversity. Among T cells, TCR beta diversity per million cells dropped roughly linearly as age rose.

The germline gives CDR1 MNHEY, CDR2 SVGAGI. The CDR3 extends over 16 amino acids. In regard to this clonotype: Its antigen is not identified.

The second PCR ran about 6 to 11 cycles with a sample-barcoded 5' primer and J-beta primers. Via MiXCR, TCRdb re-called the 5' RACE reads, giving one row per CDR3 protein. This table has about 780,000 distinct CDR3 sequences, around 62% appearing once. Material: blood. The chain carries TRBV6-5 and TRBJ2-4; 10 positions match TRBD1. The end of the DNA fits TRBJ2-7 better, so the J call may be wrong. The TCR sequence derives from a man aged 25 to 40 in good health. The CDR3 DNA reads TGTGCCAGCAGTTTCGGGGGACAGGGGTCGTACTACGAGCAGTACTTC. Translating it yields CASSFGGQGSYYEQYF.